Listed here are 20 T cell receptor beta chains from one sample, sequenced in a study of CD8+ T cells in alopecia areata. cDNA prepared by RNA extraction and subsequent reverse transcription served as the template for sequencing. The method was immunoSEQ multiplex PCR; TCRdb's version includes in-frame clones alone and lacks a portion of them. In the table there are about 110,000 clones, about 50% of which are singletons. The sequencing sample was made of NKG2D-low CD8+ T cells sorted from blood. The receptors shown here come from a human donor with alopecia areata.

The rearrangement joins TRBV29-1 to TRBJ2-3; D gene uncertain. Trimming took off 5 bases at V and 9 bases at J, with 9 bases between the two ends. The CDR3 length is 10 residues. Per the germline V gene, CDR1 is SQVTM and CDR2 is ANQGSEA. The CDR3 loop is CSVLRPTQYF. CDR3 sequence (DNA): TGCAGCGTTCTGAGACCGACGCAGTATTTT.

This clone appeared a few times. V usage is TRBV5-1 and J usage is TRBJ2-7, with no clear D. The CDR3 contains 14 residues. Germline CDR1 SGHRS, CDR2 YFSETQ. Trimming left V 2 bases short and J 0 bases short, with 9 bases between. The CDR3 sequence: CASSLTFPSYEQYF. CDR3 sequence (DNA): TGCGCCAGCAGCTTAACTTTTCCCTCCTACGAGCAGTACTTC.

V and J are TRBV4-1 and TRBJ2-7; TRBD2 is a possible D gene (6 bases). Germline CDR1 reads MGHRA; CDR2 reads YSYEKL. V was shortened by 1 base and J by 1 base, with 11 bases between the two germline ends. The CDR3 loop spans 15 amino acids. Here the CDR3 DNA reads TGCGCCAGCAGCCAAGTGGCTAGCGTTTCCTACGAGCAGTACTTC. As protein: CASSQVASVSYEQYF.

The V call is TRBV27, the J call TRBJ2-7; D might be TRBD1 (6 bases). Germline V gene lookup returns CDR1 MNHEY and CDR2 SMNVEV (reference sequence). Trimming pared 8 bases from V and 1 base from J, leaving 12 bases between. This CDR3 has 13 amino acids. This chain's CDR3 is CASSEGGSYEQYF. DNA of the CDR3: TGTGCCAGCTCGGAAGGGGGTTCCTACGAGCAGTACTTC.

This clone was recorded a few times. V and J are TRBV13 and TRBJ2-1; 9 bases align to TRBD1. After removal of 5 bases from V and 8 bases from J, the junction contained 7 bases not matched to a gene. The CDR3 covers 14 residues. The germline CDR1 and CDR2 sequences are PRHDT and FYEKMQ (reference sequence). The CDR3 region is CASSPGQGFDEQFF. CDR3 in DNA: TGTGCCAGCAGCCCGGGACAGGGTTTTGATGAGCAGTTCTTC. The whole variable domain, filled in from reference TRBV13 and TRBJ2-1, reads AAGVIQSPRHLIKEKRETATLKCYPIPRHDTVYWYQQGPGQDPQFLISFYEKMQSDKGSIPDRFSAQQFSDYHSELNMSSLELGDSALYFCASSPGQGFDEQFFGPGTRLTVL.

This clone was picked up a small number of times. The gene calls are TRBV20-1 and TRBJ2-7, with D perhaps matching TRBD1 (6 bases). This CDR3 has 11 amino acids. Germline lookup yields CDR1 DFQATT and CDR2 SNEGSKA (reference sequence). CDR3 in amino acids: CSCRGSYEQYF. The CDR3 region has the DNA TGCAGCTGCAGGGGCTCCTACGAGCAGTACTTC.

The rearrangement uses TRBV7-9 and TRBJ2-3, with D possibly being TRBD2 (5 bases). V was cut by 6 bases and J by 6 bases, with 25 bases left in between. CDR3 length equals 17 residues. The germline V gene has CDR1 SEHNR and CDR2 FQNEAQ (reference sequence). The CDR3 nucleotides are TGTGCCAGCAGGTTTGATGTGGCGGGCGGAGTTATGGATACGCAGTATTTT. It is translated as CASRFDVAGGVMDTQYF.

The chain links TRBV11-2 to TRBJ2-3; no definite D call. This CDR3 contains 15 residues. The V end lost 0 bases, the J end lost 2 bases, and 9 bases lay between the germline ends. Germline loops: CDR1 SGHAT, CDR2 FQNNGV. The CDR3 DNA sequence: TGTGCCAGCAGCTTAGAAGGTGTCTTCACAGATACGCAGTATTTT. It specifies CASSLEGVFTDTQYF.

V and J are TRBV6-5 and TRBJ2-1; 7 positions match TRBD1. Per the germline V gene, CDR1 is MNHEY and CDR2 is SVGAGI. Trimming removed 1 base from V and 7 bases from J; junction bases left unmatched: 1. The CDR3 consists of 13 residues. CDR3 residues: CASSYWGQNEQFF. The CDR3 region has the DNA TGTGCCAGCAGTTACTGGGGACAGAATGAGCAGTTCTTC.

J is TRBJ1-2 and V is TRBV5-6; TRBD1 aligns across 7 bases. Germline V CDR1 and CDR2: SGHDT, YYEEEE. This CDR3 contains 14 residues. V shed 0 bases and J 5 bases; nucleotides not matched to a gene: 4. The CDR3 is CASSLGTGGYGYTF. CDR3 sequence (DNA): TGTGCCAGCAGCTTGGGGACAGGAGGGTATGGCTACACCTTC.

V usage is TRBV13 and J usage is TRBJ1-1, with 7 bases fitting TRBD1. This CDR3 spans 12 amino acids. Trimming removed 11 bases from V and 5 bases from J; junction bases left unmatched: 8. CDR1 is PRHDT and CDR2 is FYEKMQ in the germline V gene (reference sequence). CDR3 sequence reads: CASQGGWTEAFF. CDR3 sequence (DNA): TGTGCCTCTCAGGGGGGCTGGACTGAAGCTTTCTTT. Using reference TRBV13 and TRBJ1-1 for the parts outside the CDR3, the full variable domain is AAGVIQSPRHLIKEKRETATLKCYPIPRHDTVYWYQQGPGQDPQFLISFYEKMQSDKGSIPDRFSAQQFSDYHSELNMSSLELGDSALYFCASQGGWTEAFFGQGTRLTVV.

This clone was observed a handful of times. The J gene is TRBJ2-3, the V gene TRBV7-6; D tentatively reads TRBD1 or TRBD2 (6 bases each). Trimming removed 5 bases from V and 8 bases from J, with 20 bases in between. This CDR3 region has 15 residues. Germline V gene sequence: CDR1 SGHVS, CDR2 FNYEAQ. The CDR3 reads CASSPRSGAPGTQYF. The CDR3, as DNA: TGTGCCAGCAGCCCTCGATCGGGGGCTCCAGGTACGCAGTATTTT. The full variable domain, with the rest looked up from reference TRBV7-6 and TRBJ2-3, is GAGVSQSPRYKVTKRGQDVALRCDPISGHVSLYWYRQALGQGPEFLTYFNYEAQQDKSGLPNDRFSAERPEGSISTLTIQRTEQRDSAMYRCASSPRSGAPGTQYFGPGTRLTVL.

In its sample, this clone was seen a few times. V usage is TRBV7-2 and J usage is TRBJ2-4; no clear D gene. This CDR3 comprises 16 residues. Trimming took off 1 base at V and 0 bases at J, with 10 bases between the two ends. From germline, CDR1 is SGHTA and CDR2 FQGNSA. As DNA, the CDR3 is TGTGCCAGCAGCTTAGTGTTCAGACTAGCCAAAAACATTCAGTACTTC. Translation: CASSLVFRLAKNIQYF.

The chain carries TRBV9 and TRBJ2-7, with TRBD1 identical over 9 bases. This CDR3 spans 15 amino acids. Looked up from germline, CDR1 is SGDLS and CDR2 is YYNGEE. J lost 5 bases, V lost 0 bases, and 6 bases had no gene match. The CDR3 sequence: CASSVEGTGWHEQYF. The CDR3 nucleotides are TGTGCCAGCAGCGTAGAAGGGACAGGGTGGCACGAGCAGTACTTC.

This clone was found a few times. The chain has TRBV18 and TRBJ2-1; D not certain. Germline V CDR1 and CDR2: KGHSH, LQKENI. V shed 3 bases and J shed 4 bases, with 10 bases lying between them. This CDR3 spans 14 amino acids. CDR3 amino acids: CASSPITSYNEQFF. CDR3 DNA: TGTGCCAGCTCACCTATTACAAGTTACAATGAGCAGTTCTTC.

This rearrangement joins TRBV29-1 to TRBJ1-3; the D is unclear. The CDR3 loop spans 14 amino acids. Germline assignment: CDR1 SQVTM and CDR2 ANQGSEA. Trimming removed 1 base from V and 6 bases from J, with 13 bases in between. In DNA form, the CDR3 reads TGCAGCGTTGAAGCGGTAGGCAGATCAAACACCATATATTTT. It codes for CSVEAVGRSNTIYF. The entire variable domain, with the rest obtained from reference TRBV29-1 and TRBJ1-3, is as follows: SAVISQKPSRDICQRGTSLTIQCQVDSQVTMMFWYRQQPGQSLTLIATANQGSEATYESGFVIDKFPISRPNLTFSTLTVSNMSPEDSSIYLCSVEAVGRSNTIYFGEGSWLTVV.

This clone was counted at least ten times. The V and J genes are TRBV7-9 and TRBJ2-5, with 12 bases identical to TRBD2. CDR3 size: 15 residues. Germline V gives CDR1 SEHNR, CDR2 FQNEAQ (reference sequence). The trim removed 5 bases at V and 4 bases at J, leaving 5 bases unmatched. The CDR3 nucleotides are TGTGCCAGCAGCCCCCCGGGACTAGCGGGAGAGACCCAGTACTTC. Translating it yields CASSPPGLAGETQYF.

The chain employs TRBV2 and TRBJ2-1; TRBD2 is a possible D gene (6 bases). The CDR3 consists of 13 residues. The germline V gene has CDR1 SNHLY and CDR2 FYNNEI. V lost 11 bases and J 4 bases, leaving 15 bases between the germline ends. CDR3 nucleotides: TGTGCCCGCAACTCGGGAGCTTACAATGAGCAGTTCTTC. It is translated as CARNSGAYNEQFF.

This clone is medium-sized (0.01 to 0.1%). The rearrangement joins TRBV19 to TRBJ2-7; no definite D call. The CDR3 runs 12 residues. Per the germline V gene, CDR1 is LNHDA and CDR2 is SQIVND (reference sequence). The V end lost 6 bases, the J end lost 2 bases, and 8 bases lay between the germline ends. CDR3 bases: TGTGCCAGTAGGGGAAGGGCCTACGAGCAGTACTTC. It translates to CASRGRAYEQYF.

This chain joins TRBV7-8 and TRBJ2-1; D call uncertain. This CDR3 is 14 amino acids long. Between the trimmed V and J ends, which lost 5 bases and 0 bases, there was a span of 8 bases. CDR1 and CDR2 (germline): SGHVS, FQNEAQ. The CDR3 loop reads CASSPTFSYNEQFF. Here the CDR3 DNA reads TGTGCCAGCAGCCCGACGTTCTCCTACAATGAGCAGTTCTTC.